This T cell receptor (beta chain) emerged from a study of molecular identifiers for immune sequencing clone quantification. V trimming: 0 bases; J trimming: 2 bases; junction bases outside the gene matches: 7. Germline CDR1 reads ENHRY; CDR2 reads SYGVKD. This CDR3 comprises 16 residues. Study outcomes and limitations: Amid fewer than 1.3 million naive cells, spiked Jurkat TCR RNA from one cell was reportedly still detectable. Effector cells kept over 98% of their molecules in clones above 20 RNA copies, while naive cells kept under 1% there.

Naive CD8 libraries used roughly 17,000 to 1,000,000 sorted cells and 10%, 30% or 50% RNA. This clonotype was found many times. The antigen is unknown. Each CDR3 protein is one row after TCRdb ran MiXCR on the PCR reads. The sample carries under 600,000 distinct CDR3 sequences, about a fifth recorded once. The TCR comes from a human donor in good health. Some libraries in this study had Jurkat cell RNA spiked in. The gene calls are TRBV10-3 and TRBJ2-7; 7 bases are shared with TRBD1. Sequenced input: naive CD8+ T cells from blood, with Jurkat cell RNA spiked in. As for subset: FACS-sorted CD8+CD4-CCR7+CD45RA+ naive T cells. The CDR3 sequence is CAISESLSGGPYEQYF. The CDR3 nucleotides read TGTGCCATCAGTGAGTCGCTTTCAGGGGGTCCCTACGAGCAGTACTTC.